The clone carrying this TCR beta chain was observed many times. What it recognizes is unknown. This sample was taken from a study of identical twins. Whole-study findings and limits: Fewer insertions characterized abundant cord blood beta clonotypes, whereas memory repertoires showed none. Models came in too low on out-of-frame TCR alpha sharing in monozygotic twins.

cDNA carried unique molecular identifiers, and a universal primer site was added by template switching. Via MiXCR, TCRdb re-called the 5' RACE reads, giving one row per CDR3 protein. This table holds 200,000 to 300,000 distinct CDR3 sequences, 10% to 13% found once. The CDR3 totals 13 residues. The J segment lost 6 bases and the V segment lost 5 bases, leaving 6 bases of the junction unmatched. Germline V gives CDR1 SNHLY, CDR2 FYNNEI. Sample: memory T cells sorted from blood. The sequence derives from a man aged 50 to 60 in good health. This chain connects TRBV2 to TRBJ1-1, with 7 bases aligning to TRBD1. Written as DNA, the CDR3 is TGTGCCAGCAGTCGCGACAGGGTCTCTGAAGCTTTCTTT. Its protein is CASSRDRVSEAFF.